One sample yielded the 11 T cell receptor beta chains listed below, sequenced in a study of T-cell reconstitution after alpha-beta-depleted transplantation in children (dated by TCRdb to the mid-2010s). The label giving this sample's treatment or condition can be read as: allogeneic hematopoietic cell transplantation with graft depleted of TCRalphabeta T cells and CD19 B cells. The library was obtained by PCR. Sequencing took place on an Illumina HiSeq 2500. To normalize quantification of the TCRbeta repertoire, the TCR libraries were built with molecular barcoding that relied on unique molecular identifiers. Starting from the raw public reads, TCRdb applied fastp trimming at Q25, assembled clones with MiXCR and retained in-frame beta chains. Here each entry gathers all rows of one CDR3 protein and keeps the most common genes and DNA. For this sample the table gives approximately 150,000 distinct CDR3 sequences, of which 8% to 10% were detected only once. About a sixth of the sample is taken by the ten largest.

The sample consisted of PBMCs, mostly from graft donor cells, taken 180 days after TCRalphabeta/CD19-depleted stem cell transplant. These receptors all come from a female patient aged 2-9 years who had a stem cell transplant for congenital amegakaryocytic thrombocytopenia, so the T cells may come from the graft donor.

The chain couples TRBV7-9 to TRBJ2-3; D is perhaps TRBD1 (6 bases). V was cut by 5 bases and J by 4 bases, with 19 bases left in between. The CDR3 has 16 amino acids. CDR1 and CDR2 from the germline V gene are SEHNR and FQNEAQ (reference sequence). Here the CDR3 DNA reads TGTGCCAGCAGCCCTGGTTTCAGGGGTCCCCCAGATACGCAGTATTTT. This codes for CASSPGFRGPPDTQYF. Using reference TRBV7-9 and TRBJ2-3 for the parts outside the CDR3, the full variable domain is DTGVSQNPRHKITKRGQNVTFRCDPISEHNRLYWYRQTLGQGPEFLTYFQNEAQLEKSRLLSDRFSAERPKGSFSTLEIQRTEQGDSAMYLCASSPGFRGPPDTQYFGPGTRLTVL.

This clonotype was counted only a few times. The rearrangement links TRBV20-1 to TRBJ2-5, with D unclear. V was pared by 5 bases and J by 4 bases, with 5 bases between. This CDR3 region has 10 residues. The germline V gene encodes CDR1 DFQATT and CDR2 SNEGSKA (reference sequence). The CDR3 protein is CSAAGETQYF. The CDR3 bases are TGCAGTGCTGCCGGAGAGACCCAGTACTTC.

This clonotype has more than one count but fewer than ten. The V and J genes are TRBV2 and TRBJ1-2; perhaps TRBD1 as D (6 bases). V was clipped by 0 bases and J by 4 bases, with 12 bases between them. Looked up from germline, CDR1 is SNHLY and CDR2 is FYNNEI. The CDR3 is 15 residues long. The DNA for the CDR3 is TGTGCCAGCAGTGAAGCGTTTCAGGGGACCTATGGCTACACCTTC. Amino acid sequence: CASSEAFQGTYGYTF.

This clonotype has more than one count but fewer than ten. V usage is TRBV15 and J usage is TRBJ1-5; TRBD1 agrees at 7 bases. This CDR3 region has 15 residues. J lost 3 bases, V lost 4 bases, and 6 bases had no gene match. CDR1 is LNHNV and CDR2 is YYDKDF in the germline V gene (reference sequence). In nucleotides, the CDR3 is TGTGCCACCAGCACTTTAGACAGGGACAATCAGCCCCAGCATTTT. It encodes CATSTLDRDNQPQHF.

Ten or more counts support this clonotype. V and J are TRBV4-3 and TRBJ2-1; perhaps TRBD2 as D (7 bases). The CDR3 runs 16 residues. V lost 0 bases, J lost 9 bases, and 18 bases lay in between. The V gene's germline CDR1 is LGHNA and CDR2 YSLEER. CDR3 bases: TGCGCCAGCAGCCAAGACCACGCCGGGGGCGGGGGTGAGCAGTTCTTC. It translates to CASSQDHAGGGGEQFF.

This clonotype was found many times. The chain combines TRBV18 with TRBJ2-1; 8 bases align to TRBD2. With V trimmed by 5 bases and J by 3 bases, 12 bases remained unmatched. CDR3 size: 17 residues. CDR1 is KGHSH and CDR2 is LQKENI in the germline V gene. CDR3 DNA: TGTGCCAGCTCAACAACCTCGGGCGGGGGGTACTACAATGAGCAGTTCTTC. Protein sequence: CASSTTSGGGYYNEQFF.

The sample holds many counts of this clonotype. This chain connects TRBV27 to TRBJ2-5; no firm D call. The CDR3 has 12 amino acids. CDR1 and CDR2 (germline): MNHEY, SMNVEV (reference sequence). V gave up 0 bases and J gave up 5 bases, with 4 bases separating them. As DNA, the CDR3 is TGTGCCAGCAGTTTATCAGGGGAGACCCAGTACTTC. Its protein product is CASSLSGETQYF.

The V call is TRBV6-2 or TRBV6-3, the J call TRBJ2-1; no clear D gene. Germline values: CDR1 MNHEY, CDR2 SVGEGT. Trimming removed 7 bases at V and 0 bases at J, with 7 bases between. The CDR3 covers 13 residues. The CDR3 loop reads CASTQNSYNEQFF. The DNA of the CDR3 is TGTGCCAGCACCCAGAACTCCTACAATGAGCAGTTCTTC.

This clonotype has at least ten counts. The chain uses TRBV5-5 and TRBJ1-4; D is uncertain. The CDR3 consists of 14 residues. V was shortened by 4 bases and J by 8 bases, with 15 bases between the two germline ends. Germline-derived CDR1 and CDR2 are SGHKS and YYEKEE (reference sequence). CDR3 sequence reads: CASSEAGFREKLFF. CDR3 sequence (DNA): TGTGCCAGCAGCGAGGCGGGGTTCAGGGAAAAACTGTTTTTT. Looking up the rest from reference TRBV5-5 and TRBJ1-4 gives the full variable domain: DAGVTQSPTHLIKTRGQQVTLRCSPISGHKSVSWYQQVLGQGPQFIFQYYEKEERGRGNFPDRFSARQFPNYSSELNVNALLLGDSALYLCASSEAGFREKLFFGSGTQLSVL.

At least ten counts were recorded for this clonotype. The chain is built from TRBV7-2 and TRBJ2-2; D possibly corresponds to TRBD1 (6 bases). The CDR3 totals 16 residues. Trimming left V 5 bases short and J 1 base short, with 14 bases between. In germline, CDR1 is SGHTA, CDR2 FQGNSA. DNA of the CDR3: TGTGCCAGCAGCCCAGTGGGCAGGGGGAACACCGGGGAGCTGTTTTTT. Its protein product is CASSPVGRGNTGELFF.

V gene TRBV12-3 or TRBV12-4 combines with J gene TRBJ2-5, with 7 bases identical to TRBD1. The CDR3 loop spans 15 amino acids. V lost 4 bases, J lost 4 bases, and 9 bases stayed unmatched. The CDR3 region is CASSSHQTGIETQYF. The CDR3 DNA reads TGTGCCAGCAGTTCACACCAGACAGGGATAGAGACCCAGTACTTC.